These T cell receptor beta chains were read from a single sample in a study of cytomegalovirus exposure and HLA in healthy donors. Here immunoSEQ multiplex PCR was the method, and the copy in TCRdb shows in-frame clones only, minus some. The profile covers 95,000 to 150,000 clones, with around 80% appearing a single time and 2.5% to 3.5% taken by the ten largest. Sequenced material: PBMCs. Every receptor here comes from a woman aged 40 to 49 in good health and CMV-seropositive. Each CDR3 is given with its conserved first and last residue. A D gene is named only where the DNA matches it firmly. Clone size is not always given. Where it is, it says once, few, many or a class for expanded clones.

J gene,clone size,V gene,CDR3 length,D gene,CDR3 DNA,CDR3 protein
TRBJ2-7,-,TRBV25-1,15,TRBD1,TGTGCCAGCAGTGATTCGGGACAGGGGGCAGACGAGCAGTACTTC,CASSDSGQGADEQYF
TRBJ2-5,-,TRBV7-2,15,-,TGTGCCAGCAGCTTAGTCGGCAGGGTAGAAGAGACCCAGTACTTC,CASSLVGRVEETQYF
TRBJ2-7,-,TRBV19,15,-,TGTGCCAGTAGTATAGCGGCAGGAAAGGACTACGAGCAGTACTTC,CASSIAAGKDYEQYF
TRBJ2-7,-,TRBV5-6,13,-,TGTGCCAGCAAGGGGCGGATGATCTACGAGCAGTACTTC,CASKGRMIYEQYF
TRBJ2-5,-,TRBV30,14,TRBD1,TGTGCCTGGGCCCCCGACAGGGTCAGGGAGACCCAGTACTTC,CAWAPDRVRETQYF
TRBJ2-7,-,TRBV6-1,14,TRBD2,TGTGCCAGCAGTGTAGCGGGGGCCCGCTACGAGCAGTACTTC,CASSVAGARYEQYF
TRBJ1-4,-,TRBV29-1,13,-,TGCAGCGTTGAAGAGGGCACTAATGAAAAACTGTTTTTT,CSVEEGTNEKLFF
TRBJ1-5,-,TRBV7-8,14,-,TGTGCCAGCAGGTTGGGCGCGAGCAATCAGCCCCAGCATTTT,CASRLGASNQPQHF
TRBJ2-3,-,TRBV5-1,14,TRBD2,TGCGCCAGCAGCTTGTCGGGGGGGTCCGATACGCAGTATTTT,CASSLSGGSDTQYF
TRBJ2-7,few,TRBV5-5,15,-,TGTGCCAGCAGCTTGGTTCTGCAGCGAGGTAGCGAGCAGTACTTC,CASSLVLQRGSEQYF
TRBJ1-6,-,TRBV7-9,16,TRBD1,TGTGCCAGCAGCTTATCCACAGGGGACTATAATTCACCCCTCCACTTT,CASSLSTGDYNSPLHF
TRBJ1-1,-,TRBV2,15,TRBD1,TGTGCCAGCCGTAAGACAGGGGGCGGATCCACTGAAGCTTTCTTT,CASRKTGGGSTEAFF
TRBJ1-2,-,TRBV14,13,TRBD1,TGTGCCAGCAGCCAGGACAGGGGCTATGGCTACACCTTC,CASSQDRGYGYTF
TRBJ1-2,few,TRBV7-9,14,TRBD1,TGTGCCAGCAGCCTATTGGACAGGGCCGGTGGCTACACCTTC,CASSLLDRAGGYTF
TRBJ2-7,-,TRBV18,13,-,TGTGCCAGCTCACCAATCAGTGCCAACGAGCAGTACTTC,CASSPISANEQYF
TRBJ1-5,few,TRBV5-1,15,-,TGCGCCAGCAGCTTGGAGGGTCAGGGGAGTCAGCCCCAGCATTTT,CASSLEGQGSQPQHF